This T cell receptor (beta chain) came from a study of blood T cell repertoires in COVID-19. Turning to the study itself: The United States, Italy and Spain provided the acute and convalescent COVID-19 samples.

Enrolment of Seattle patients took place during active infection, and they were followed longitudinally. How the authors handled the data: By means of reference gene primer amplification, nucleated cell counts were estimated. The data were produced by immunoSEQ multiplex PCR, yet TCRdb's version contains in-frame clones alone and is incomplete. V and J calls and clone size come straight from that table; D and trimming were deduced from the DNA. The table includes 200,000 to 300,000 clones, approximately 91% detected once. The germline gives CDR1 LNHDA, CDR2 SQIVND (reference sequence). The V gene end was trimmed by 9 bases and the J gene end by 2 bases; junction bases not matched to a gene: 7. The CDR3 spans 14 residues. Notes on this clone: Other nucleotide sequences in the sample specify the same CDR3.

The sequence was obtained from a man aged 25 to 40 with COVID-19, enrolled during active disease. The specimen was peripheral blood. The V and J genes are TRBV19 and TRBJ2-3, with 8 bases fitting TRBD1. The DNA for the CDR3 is TGTGCCAGCCGGACAGGGACCTACACAGATACGCAGTATTTT. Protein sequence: CASRTGTYTDTQYF. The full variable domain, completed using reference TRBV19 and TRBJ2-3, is DGGITQSPKYLFRKEGQNVTLSCEQNLNHDAMYWYRQDPGQGLRLIYYSQIVNDFQKGDIAEGYSVSREKKESFPLTVTSAQKNPTAFYLCASRTGTYTDTQYFGPGTRLTVL.